A selection of T cell receptor beta chains follows, all from one sample in a study of cytomegalovirus exposure and HLA in healthy donors. The method was immunoSEQ multiplex PCR; TCRdb's version includes in-frame clones alone and lacks a portion of them. The data hold 150,000 to 200,000 clones, with around four fifths observed a single time. Sequenced input: PBMCs. The source of these receptors is a female donor in good health and CMV-seronegative. The CDR3 runs from the conserved cysteine through the conserved F or W. D genes are given only for firm matches. The size field is filled for only some rows; it gives once, few, many or a size class.

cdr3_aa | cdr3_nt | clone_size | cdr3_length | v_call | d_call | j_call
CASSIPQGNYGYTF | TGTGCCAGTAGTATCCCACAGGGTAACTATGGCTACACCTTC | . | 14 | TRBV19 | . | TRBJ1-2
CASSSTGGDSPLHF | TGTGCCAGCAGCTCGACAGGGGGCGATTCACCCCTCCACTTT | . | 14 | TRBV7-2 | TRBD1 | TRBJ1-6
CASRGTGISLHF | TGTGCCAGCAGAGGGACAGGGATCTCCCTCCACTTT | once | 12 | TRBV9 | TRBD1 | TRBJ1-6
CASSILNTDTQYF | TGTGCCAGTAGTATATTAAACACAGATACGCAGTATTTT | . | 13 | TRBV19 | . | TRBJ2-3
CASSLAPTEDNEKLFF | TGTGCCAGCAGCTTGGCCCCCACGGAGGATAATGAAAAACTGTTTTTT | . | 16 | TRBV5-4 | . | TRBJ1-4
CASSPPTDSYEQYF | TGTGCCAGCAGCCCACCGACAGACTCCTACGAGCAGTACTTC | . | 14 | TRBV5-6 | . | TRBJ2-7
CASGFLTGIGQPQHF | TGTGCCAGCGGCTTTCTGACAGGGATTGGGCAGCCCCAGCATTTT | . | 15 | TRBV6-1 | TRBD1 | TRBJ1-5
CASSLGQGYYNEQFF | TGTGCCAGCAGCTTGGGTCAGGGCTACTACAATGAGCAGTTCTTC | . | 15 | TRBV5-8 | . | TRBJ2-1
CASSLRTGEADTQYF | TGTGCCAGCAGCTTAAGAACGGGAGAGGCAGATACGCAGTATTTT | . | 15 | TRBV7-9 | . | TRBJ2-3
CAIKPGQGGEKLFF | TGTGCCATCAAGCCGGGACAGGGAGGAGAAAAACTGTTTTTT | . | 14 | TRBV10-3 | TRBD1 | TRBJ1-4
CASSKALTFRAPRSYNEQFF | TGTGCCAGCAGCAAAGCGCTGACATTTAGAGCCCCCCGCTCCTACAATGAGCAGTTCTTC | few | 20 | TRBV21-1 | . | TRBJ2-1
CAISGGPEQFF | TGTGCCATCAGTGGCGGTCCTGAGCAGTTCTTC | few | 11 | TRBV10-3 | . | TRBJ2-1
CASTVDTQYF | TGTGCCAGCACCGTAGATACGCAGTATTTT | . | 10 | TRBV6-5 | . | TRBJ2-3
CASSISRGRINYGYTF | TGTGCCAGTAGTATATCGAGGGGGCGGATCAACTATGGCTACACCTTC | few | 16 | TRBV19 | TRBD1 | TRBJ1-2
CASSAPGTGHTEAFF | TGTGCCAGCAGCGCCCCCGGGACAGGGCACACTGAAGCTTTCTTT | . | 15 | TRBV16 | TRBD1 | TRBJ1-1
CASSLVLQGAVYEQYF | TGTGCCAGCAGCTTAGTCCTACAGGGGGCTGTATACGAGCAGTACTTC | once | 16 | TRBV7-9 | TRBD1 | TRBJ2-7
CATSRDLGSRYGYTF | TGTGCCACCAGCAGAGATCTGGGCAGCAGATATGGCTACACCTTC | . | 15 | TRBV15 | . | TRBJ1-2